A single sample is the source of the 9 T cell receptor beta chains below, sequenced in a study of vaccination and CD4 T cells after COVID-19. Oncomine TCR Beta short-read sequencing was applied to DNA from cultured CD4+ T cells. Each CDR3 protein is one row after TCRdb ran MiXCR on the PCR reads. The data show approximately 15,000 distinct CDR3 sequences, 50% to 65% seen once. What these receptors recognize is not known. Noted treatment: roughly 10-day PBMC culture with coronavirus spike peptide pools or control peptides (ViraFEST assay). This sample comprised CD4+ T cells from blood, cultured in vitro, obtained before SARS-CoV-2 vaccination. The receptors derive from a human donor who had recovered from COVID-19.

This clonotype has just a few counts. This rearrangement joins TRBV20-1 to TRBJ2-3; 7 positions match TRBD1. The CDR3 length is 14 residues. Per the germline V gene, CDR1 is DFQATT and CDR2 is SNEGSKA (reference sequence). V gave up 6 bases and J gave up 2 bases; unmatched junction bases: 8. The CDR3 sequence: CSAEWTGTTDTQYF. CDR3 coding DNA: TGCAGTGCGGAATGGACAGGAACCACAGATACGCAGTATTTT.

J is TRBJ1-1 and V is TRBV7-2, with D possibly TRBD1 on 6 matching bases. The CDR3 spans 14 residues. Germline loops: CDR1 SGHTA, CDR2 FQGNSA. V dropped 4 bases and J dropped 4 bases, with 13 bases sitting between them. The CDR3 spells CASSSDKTGTEAFF. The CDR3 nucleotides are TGTGCCAGCAGCTCGGACAAGACAGGCACTGAAGCTTTCTTT.

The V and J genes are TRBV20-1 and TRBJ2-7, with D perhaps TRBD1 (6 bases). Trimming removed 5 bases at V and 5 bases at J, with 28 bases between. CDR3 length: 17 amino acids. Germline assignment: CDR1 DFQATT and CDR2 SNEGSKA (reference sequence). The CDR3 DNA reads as TGCAGTGCTGTAATACAGGGTAGAGGTATGAAGAACCACGAGCAGTACTTC. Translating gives CSAVIQGRGMKNHEQYF.

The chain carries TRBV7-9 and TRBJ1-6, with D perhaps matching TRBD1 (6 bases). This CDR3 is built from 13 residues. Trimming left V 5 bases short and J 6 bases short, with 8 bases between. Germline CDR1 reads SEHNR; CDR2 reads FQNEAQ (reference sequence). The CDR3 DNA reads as TGTGCCAGCAGCGTGGACAGTAATTCACCCCTCCACTTT. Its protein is CASSVDSNSPLHF.

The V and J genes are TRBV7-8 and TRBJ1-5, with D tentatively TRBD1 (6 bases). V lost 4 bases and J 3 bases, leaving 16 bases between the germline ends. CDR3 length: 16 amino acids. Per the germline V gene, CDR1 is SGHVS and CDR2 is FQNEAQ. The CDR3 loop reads CASSSNRVPYNQPQHF. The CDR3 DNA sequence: TGTGCCAGCAGCTCTAACAGGGTCCCCTACAATCAGCCCCAGCATTTT.

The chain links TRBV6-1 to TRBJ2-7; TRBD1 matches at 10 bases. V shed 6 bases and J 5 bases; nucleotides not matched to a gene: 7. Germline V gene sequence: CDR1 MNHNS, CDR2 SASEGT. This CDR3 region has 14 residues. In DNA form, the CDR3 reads TGTGCCAGCAGGGGGGACAGGGGAGTTGACGAGCAGTACTTC. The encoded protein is CASRGDRGVDEQYF.

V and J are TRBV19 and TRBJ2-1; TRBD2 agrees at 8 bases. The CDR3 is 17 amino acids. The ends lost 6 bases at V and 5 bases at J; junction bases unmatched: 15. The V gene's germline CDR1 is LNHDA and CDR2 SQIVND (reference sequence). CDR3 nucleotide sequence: TGTGCCAGTAGGTTTTCGACTAGCGCGAACCCCCACAATGAGCAGTTCTTC. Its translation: CASRFSTSANPHNEQFF.

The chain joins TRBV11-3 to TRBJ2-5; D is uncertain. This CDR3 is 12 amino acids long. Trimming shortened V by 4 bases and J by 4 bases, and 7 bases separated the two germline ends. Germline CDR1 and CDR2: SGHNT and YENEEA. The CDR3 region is CASSSRRETQYF. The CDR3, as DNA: TGTGCCAGCAGCTCAAGGCGAGAGACCCAGTACTTC. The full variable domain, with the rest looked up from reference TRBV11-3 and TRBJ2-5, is EAGVVQSPRYKIIEKKQPVAFWCNPISGHNTLYWYLQNLGQGPELLIRYENEEAVDDSQLPKDRFSAERLKGVDSTLKIQPAELGDSAVYLCASSSRRETQYFGPGTRLLVL.

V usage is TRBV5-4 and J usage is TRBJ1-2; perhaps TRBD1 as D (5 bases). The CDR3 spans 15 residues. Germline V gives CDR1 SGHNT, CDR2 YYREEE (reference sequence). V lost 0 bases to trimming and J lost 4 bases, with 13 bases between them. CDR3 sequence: CASSLGVDSSYGYTF. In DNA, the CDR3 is TGTGCCAGCAGCTTGGGGGTTGACAGCAGCTATGGCTACACCTTC. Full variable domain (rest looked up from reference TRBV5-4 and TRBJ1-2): ETGVTQSPTHLIKTRGQQVTLRCSSQSGHNTVSWYQQALGQGPQFIFQYYREEENGRGNFPPRFSGLQFPNYSSELNVNALELDDSALYLCASSLGVDSSYGYTFGSGTRLTVV.